This TCR beta chain was captured by sequencing in a study of graft-versus-host responses after intestinal transplantation. Background on the study: Each of the recipients got a multivisceral, liver-intestinal, or isolated intestinal transplant.

CDR3 length: 13 amino acids. Trimming took 3 bases from V and 1 from J, leaving 8 bases between them. Germline values: CDR1 SGHKS, CDR2 YYEKEE (reference sequence). General study findings and limits: Early post-transplant HvG declines were associated with peak circulating GvH clone levels.

Of note for this clone: Its matching antigen is unknown.

Some clones are missing from TCRdb's copy, which holds only in-frame ones; the method was immunoSEQ multiplex PCR. The top ten clones hold 3.5% to 4% of a sample with some 15,000 clones, 70% to 85% of them seen once. Tissue processing of the graft released intraepithelial and lamina propria lymphocytes from it. This clonotype originated in a human patient who received an intestinal transplant, so some T cells may come from the graft donor. Specimen: ileum tissue, collected 27 days after intestinal transplant. V usage is TRBV5-5 and J usage is TRBJ2-7; possible D gene TRBD2, 5 bases. The DNA of the CDR3 is TGTGCCAGCAGCTGGGCGGGTTCCTACGAGCAGTACGTC. The encoded protein is CASSWAGSYEQYV.